This T cell receptor beta chain originates from a study of T cell repertoires in cytomegalovirus infection (dated by TCRdb to between 2018 and 2020). About the study as a whole: The HLA type of each donor mattered for the analysis, because public TCR beta signatures pointed to carriage of CMV infection along with the matching HLA type. What the work shows at the level of the full study, not this receptor alone: The ex vivo response was dominated by HLA-C-restricted CMV-specific TCR beta clonotypes, and the single most frequent clonotype in two of eight donors was supplied by these HLA-C-restricted clonotypes. In both this cohort and an independent roughly 330-donor cohort, the cumulative frequency of public TCR beta family members distinguished carriers of CMV infection plus the relevant HLA type.

This clonotype was picked up many times. This clone's antigen is unknown. Base qualities are not at hand, and no much larger clone is one base apart. The germline ends are 15 bases apart after V is trimmed by 3 bases and J by 0 bases. Spanning cysteine to phenylalanine, the CDR3 consists of 16 amino acids. Left in the record is the CDR3 DNA by itself, 48 bases read in frame from the first base. CDR1 and CDR2, looked up from the germline V gene, are MDHEN and SYDVKM. The instrument was an Illumina HiSeq 1500. TCRdb itself trimmed the public reads at Q25 with fastp, ran MiXCR and retained productive beta chains. Identical CDR3 protein sequences are pooled into one entry, listed with their most common genes and DNA. The sample table contains about 260,000 distinct CDR3 sequences; only one count was recorded for roughly an eighth of them. The ten largest clones capture 8.5% to 9% of the sample.

The V and J segments used are TRBV28 and TRBJ2-7; no D gene can be assigned with confidence. The specimen sequenced was PBMCs. This clonotype was sampled from a human donor in good health (CMV status not recorded). Some clones in this sample may be carry-over from other donors' samples. The CDR3 protein is CASSFSPQVLSYEQYF. The nucleotide sequence reads as follows: TGTGCCAGCAGTTTTTCCCCTCAGGTACTCTCCTACGAGCAGTACTTC.